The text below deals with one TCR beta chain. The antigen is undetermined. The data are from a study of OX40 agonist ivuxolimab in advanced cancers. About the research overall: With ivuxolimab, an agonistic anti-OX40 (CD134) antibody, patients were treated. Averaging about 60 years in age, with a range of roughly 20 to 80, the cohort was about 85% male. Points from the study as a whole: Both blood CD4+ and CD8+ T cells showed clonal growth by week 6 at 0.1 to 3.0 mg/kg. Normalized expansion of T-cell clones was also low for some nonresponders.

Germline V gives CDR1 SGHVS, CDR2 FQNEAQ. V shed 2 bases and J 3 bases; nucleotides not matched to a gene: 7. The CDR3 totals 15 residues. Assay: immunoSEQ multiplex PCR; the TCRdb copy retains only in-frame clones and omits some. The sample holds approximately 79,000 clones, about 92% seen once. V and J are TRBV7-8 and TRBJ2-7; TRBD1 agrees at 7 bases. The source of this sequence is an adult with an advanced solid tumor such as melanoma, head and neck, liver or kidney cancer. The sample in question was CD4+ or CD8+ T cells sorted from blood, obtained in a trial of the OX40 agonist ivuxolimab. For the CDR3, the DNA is TGTGCCAGCAGCTTAACCTGGACAGGAAACTACGAGCAGTACTTC. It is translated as CASSLTWTGNYEQYF.